This passage covers 18 T cell receptor beta chains from one sample sequenced in a study of blood T cell repertoires in COVID-19. The data were produced by immunoSEQ multiplex PCR, yet TCRdb's version contains in-frame clones alone and is incomplete. The sample carries more than 400,000 clones, about 90% recorded once. Source material: PBMCs or T cells enriched from blood (not recorded which). The origin of the receptors is a woman between 18 and 29 years old who had recovered from COVID-19.

The chain carries TRBV5-6 and TRBJ1-3; 8 nucleotides agree with TRBD1. This CDR3 contains 14 residues. The germline gives CDR1 SGHDT, CDR2 YYEEEE. Trimming took 4 bases from V and 6 from J; bases not matched to a gene: 6. CDR3 amino acids: CASSATGAINTIYF. The DNA for the CDR3 is TGTGCCAGCAGCGCGACAGGGGCAATAAACACCATATATTTT.

This clone was counted a single time. The chain carries TRBV18 and TRBJ1-5, with a tentative D call TRBD1 (5 bases). In germline, CDR1 is KGHSH, CDR2 LQKENI. V shed 4 bases and J shed 3 bases, with 13 bases lying between them. CDR3 size: 15 residues. The CDR3 loop is CASSLSRGLNQPQHF. The DNA of the CDR3 is TGTGCCAGCTCACTCTCCCGGGGACTCAATCAGCCCCAGCATTTT.

The rearrangement joins TRBV7-9 to TRBJ2-1; 10 bases line up with TRBD2. The germline gives CDR1 SEHNR, CDR2 FQNEAQ (reference sequence). The CDR3 sequence is 12 residues long. The V and J ends lost 4 bases and 9 bases, in that order; junction bases with no gene match: 0. For the CDR3, the DNA is TGTGCCAGCAGCTGGACTAGCGGTGAGCAGTTCTTC. Protein: CASSWTSGEQFF.

The rearrangement uses TRBV5-1 and TRBJ1-4; D unresolved. Germline V gene lookup returns CDR1 SGHRS and CDR2 YFSETQ. The CDR3 runs to 14 residues. Trimming stripped 7 bases from V and 1 base from J, with 11 bases between. Written as DNA, the CDR3 is TGCGCCAGCGGAGAGGGCGGAACTAATGAAAAACTGTTTTTT. Translating it yields CASGEGGTNEKLFF.

The chain couples TRBV19 to TRBJ2-7, with D possibly TRBD1 on 6 matching bases. Germline CDR1 LNHDA, CDR2 SQIVND (reference sequence). CDR3 size: 14 residues. The V and J ends lost 5 bases and 2 bases respectively, with 13 bases between them. The CDR3 here is CASSSDRRTYEQYF. CDR3 sequence (DNA): TGTGCCAGTAGTTCGGACAGAAGAACCTACGAGCAGTACTTC.

About this clone itself: The same CDR3 arises from other DNA sequences in this sample as well. The chain employs TRBV19 and TRBJ2-2, with 7 bases matching TRBD2. This CDR3 has 14 amino acids. V lost 6 bases and J lost 1; bases outside the gene matches: 2. From germline, CDR1 is LNHDA and CDR2 SQIVND (reference sequence). The CDR3 sequence: CASRSGGNTGELFF. CDR3 nucleotide sequence: TGTGCCAGTAGGTCGGGGGGGAACACCGGGGAGCTGTTTTTT.

The chain uses TRBV5-4 and TRBJ2-3; no firm D call. In germline, CDR1 is SGHNT, CDR2 YYREEE (reference sequence). V was shortened by 1 base and J by 6 bases, with 9 bases between the two germline ends. The CDR3 loop spans 13 amino acids. The chain's CDR3 is CASSLTPEDTQYF. The CDR3, as DNA: TGTGCCAGCAGCTTGACCCCCGAGGATACGCAGTATTTT.

The chain uses TRBV5-5 and TRBJ2-6; maybe TRBD1 (6 bases). Germline loops: CDR1 SGHKS, CDR2 YYEKEE (reference sequence). Trimming stripped 0 bases from V and 2 bases from J, with 9 bases between. The CDR3 spans 16 residues. In DNA form, the CDR3 reads TGTGCCAGCAGCTTGGAAGGGGGTACTGGGGCCAACGTCCTGACTTTC. Encoded protein: CASSLEGGTGANVLTF.

This chain uses TRBV2 with TRBJ1-2; 7 bases are shared with TRBD1. The junction had 10 bases not matched to a gene; V was cut back by 8 bases and J by 7 bases. The CDR3 loop spans 13 amino acids. Germline lookup yields CDR1 SNHLY and CDR2 FYNNEI. CDR3 loop: CASADRAVGGYTF. The DNA of the CDR3 is TGTGCCAGCGCAGACAGGGCGGTGGGTGGCTACACCTTC.

The chain has TRBV30 and TRBJ2-7, with 7 nucleotides matching TRBD2. V was clipped by 0 bases and J by 2 bases; unmatched bases: 7. CDR1 GTSNPN and CDR2 SVGIG come from the germline V gene (reference sequence). The CDR3 covers 15 residues. This chain's CDR3 is CAWSVRGGGTYEQYF. The DNA of the CDR3 is TGTGCCTGGAGTGTAAGGGGCGGGGGTACCTACGAGCAGTACTTC.

In DNA form, the CDR3 reads TGTGCCAGCAGCGCCTACAGGGAGGGGGTCTACGAGCAGTACTTC. This encodes CASSAYREGVYEQYF. The gene calls are TRBV11-2 and TRBJ2-7, with TRBD2 as a possible D gene (7 bases). From germline, CDR1 is SGHAT and CDR2 FQNNGV. Trimming shortened V by 5 bases and J by 3 bases, and 17 bases separated the two germline ends. This CDR3 is built from 15 residues.

The CDR3 nucleotides are TGTGCCAGCAGCCACACCCGGGGACTAAGCACAGATACGCAGTATTTT. This translates into CASSHTRGLSTDTQYF. The chain carries TRBV7-8 and TRBJ2-3, with 7 positions matching TRBD2. Germline assignment: CDR1 SGHVS and CDR2 FQNEAQ. V dropped 5 bases and J dropped 0; count of bases not matched to a gene: 8. This CDR3 has 16 residues.

This chain joins TRBV20-1 and TRBJ1-2, with 8 bases matching TRBD1. The germline V gene has CDR1 DFQATT and CDR2 SNEGSKA (reference sequence). The CDR3 is 14 amino acids. The J segment lost 8 bases and the V segment lost 3 bases, leaving 11 bases of the junction unmatched. CDR3 amino acids: CSASGGQGSRGYTF. CDR3 DNA: TGCAGTGCTAGTGGCGGACAGGGTTCTCGCGGCTACACCTTC.

The CDR3 nucleotides are TGTGCCAGCAGCGCCCCTAATAGGGAGGTTGAAGCTTTCTTT. It translates to CASSAPNREVEAFF. This chain links TRBV9 with TRBJ1-1; D ambiguous. There are 14 residues in the CDR3. The ends were cut back, 3 bases at V and 7 bases at J, with 16 bases in the middle. Germline V lookup: CDR1 SGDLS, CDR2 YYNGEE.

The V and J genes are TRBV28 and TRBJ1-2; 8 positions match TRBD1. CDR1 and CDR2 (germline): MDHEN, SYDVKM. The CDR3 covers 14 residues. Losses at the gene ends were 5 bases for V and 8 bases for J; bases not matched to a gene: 10. The CDR3 DNA reads as TGTGCCAGCAGTCCCCAGGGGGCAGAGGGGGGCTACACCTTC. Translating it yields CASSPQGAEGGYTF.

The V gene is TRBV27, the J gene TRBJ1-1; D is possibly TRBD1 (6 bases). Trimming left V 5 bases short and J 11 bases short, with 18 bases between. The CDR3 runs 13 residues. Germline V gene lookup returns CDR1 MNHEY and CDR2 SMNVEV (reference sequence). CDR3 nucleotide sequence: TGTGCCAGCAGTGCGGGGGGCGCGAGATGGGCTTTCTTT. Translation gives CASSAGGARWAFF.

This chain joins TRBV9 and TRBJ1-3; D not resolved. Germline CDR1 reads SGDLS; CDR2 reads YYNGEE. With 4 bases removed from V and 0 bases from J, the gap between germline ends came to 8 bases. CDR3 length: 14 residues. The CDR3 region is CASSSDYSGNTIYF. CDR3 in DNA: TGTGCCAGCAGCTCAGATTACTCTGGAAACACCATATATTTT.

V gene TRBV19 combines with J gene TRBJ1-1; TRBD1 aligns across 9 bases. The CDR3 totals 13 residues. J gave up 8 bases and V 5 bases, and 6 bases lay outside the gene matches. Germline CDR1 is LNHDA and CDR2 is SQIVND (reference sequence). The CDR3 loop reads CASSPVTGGEAFF. CDR3 coding DNA: TGTGCCAGTAGTCCCGTGACAGGGGGAGAAGCTTTCTTT.